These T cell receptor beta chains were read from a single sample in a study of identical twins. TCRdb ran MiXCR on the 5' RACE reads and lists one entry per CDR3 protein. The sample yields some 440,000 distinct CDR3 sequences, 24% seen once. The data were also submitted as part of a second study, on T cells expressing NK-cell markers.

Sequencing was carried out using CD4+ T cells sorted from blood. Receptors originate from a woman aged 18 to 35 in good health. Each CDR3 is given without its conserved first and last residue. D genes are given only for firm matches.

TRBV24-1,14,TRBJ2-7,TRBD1,ATSDPTGQDSYEQY
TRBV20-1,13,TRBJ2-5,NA,SAQLGGSGQETQY
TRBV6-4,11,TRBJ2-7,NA,ARGGGYGYEQY
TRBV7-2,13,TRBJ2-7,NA,ASSPGLSSSYEQY
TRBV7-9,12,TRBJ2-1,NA,ASSLNTHIDEQF
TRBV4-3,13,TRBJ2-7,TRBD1,ASSQQGVPPYEQY
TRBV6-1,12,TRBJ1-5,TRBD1,ASRRQGFGQPQH
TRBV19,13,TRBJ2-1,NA,ASSRPRVRYNEQF
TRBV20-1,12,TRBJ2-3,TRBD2,SAKKREIRDTQY
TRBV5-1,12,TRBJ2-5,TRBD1,ASSSQGQGETQY
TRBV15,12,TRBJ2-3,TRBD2,ATSRAGGQDTQY